The 18 T cell receptor beta chains given below trace back to one sample, sequenced in a study of shared clonotypes between healthy human individuals. Profiling relied on immunoSEQ multiplex PCR, and the TCRdb table lists in-frame clones only, not all of them. This table holds 190,000 or so clones, about 66% found once. Sequenced: memory CD4+ T cells sorted from blood. Subset given: CD45RA-negative fraction. All receptors derive from a man aged 25 to 40 in good health.

Points on this clone: A junction end diverges from the germline sequence, so it may reflect a read error. V usage is TRBV11-3 and J usage is TRBJ2-7, with a tentative D call TRBD2 (6 bases). The CDR3 consists of 13 residues. Germline lookup yields CDR1 SGHNT and CDR2 YENEEA. CDR3 amino acids: CASSTTTSSVDQF. The CDR3 DNA reads TGTGCCAGCAGCACCACGACTAGTTCGGTAGACCAATTC.

The CDR3 sequence: CASSFTGEETQYF. The CDR3 DNA reads TGTGCCAGCAGCTTCACAGGGGAAGAGACCCAGTACTTC. The rearrangement joins TRBV5-4 to TRBJ2-5; 7 bases line up with TRBD1. Trimming removed 2 bases from V and 3 bases from J; junction bases left unmatched: 1. This CDR3 comprises 13 residues. Germline loops: CDR1 SGHNT, CDR2 YYREEE (reference sequence).

The rearrangement joins TRBV9 to TRBJ2-2; 11 bases map to TRBD2. There are 16 residues in the CDR3. Germline V gene data show CDR1 as SGDLS and CDR2 as YYNGEE. V lost 4 bases and J lost 2; bases outside the gene matches: 4. CDR3 loop: CASSKRLAGNTGELFF. CDR3 coding DNA: TGTGCCAGCAGCAAACGACTAGCGGGAAACACCGGGGAGCTGTTTTTT.

The chain combines TRBV4-2 with TRBJ2-3, with 9 bases aligning to TRBD2. The CDR3 length is 19 residues. CDR1 is LGHNA and CDR2 is YNFKEQ in the germline V gene. The ends lost 0 bases at V and 0 bases at J; junction bases unmatched: 10. This chain's CDR3 is CASSQEWARSGRSTDTQYF. CDR3 DNA sequence: TGTGCCAGCAGCCAAGAATGGGCTCGTAGCGGGAGAAGCACAGATACGCAGTATTTT.

The chain employs TRBV10-3 and TRBJ2-5; TRBD2 might be the D (6 bases). Germline CDR1 is ENHRY and CDR2 is SYGVKD. The V end lost 8 bases, the J end lost 1 base, and 11 bases lay between the germline ends. This CDR3 spans 13 amino acids. As DNA, the CDR3 is TGTGCCATCGCCCGGGGACTCCAAGAGACCCAGTACTTC. As protein: CAIARGLQETQYF.

V usage is TRBV7-9 and J usage is TRBJ2-1; TRBD2 matches at 14 bases. Germline CDR1 reads SEHNR; CDR2 reads FQNEAQ (reference sequence). Losses at the gene ends were 3 bases for V and 7 bases for J; bases not matched to a gene: 8. CDR3 size: 17 residues. CDR3 nucleotide sequence: TGTGCCAGCAGCTTCGGGACTAGCGGGAGAAACAGGAATGAGCAGTTCTTC. Protein product: CASSFGTSGRNRNEQFF.

The chain couples TRBV5-1 to TRBJ2-1; 7 bases are a match to TRBD1. Germline lookup yields CDR1 SGHRS and CDR2 YFSETQ. V was clipped by 5 bases and J by 8 bases; unmatched bases: 7. The CDR3 totals 13 residues. The CDR3 loop reads CASRLRQGDEQFF. The CDR3 DNA reads as TGCGCCAGCAGGTTAAGACAGGGCGATGAGCAGTTCTTC.

The rearrangement joins TRBV2 to TRBJ1-1, with D hard to call. Germline CDR1 reads SNHLY; CDR2 reads FYNNEI. The CDR3 covers 14 residues. V was cut by 4 bases and J by 4 bases, with 13 bases left in between. The CDR3 DNA sequence: TGTGCCAGCAGTGCTCAAGGGCCCAGCACTGAAGCTTTCTTT. Encoded protein: CASSAQGPSTEAFF.

This clone was picked up many times. The chain combines TRBV5-6 with TRBJ2-7, with D tentatively TRBD2 (6 bases). V was trimmed by 5 bases and J by 5 bases, leaving 11 bases between them. Per germline, CDR1 SGHDT and CDR2 YYEEEE. This CDR3 spans 12 amino acids. The CDR3 nucleotides are TGTGCCAGCAGGAGGGACTCGGACGAGCAGTACTTC. This translates into CASRRDSDEQYF.

The J gene is TRBJ2-7, the V gene TRBV18; 12 positions match TRBD2. This CDR3 region has 16 residues. The V gene's germline CDR1 is KGHSH and CDR2 LQKENI. Trimming took 2 bases from V and 7 from J; bases not matched to a gene: 9. The CDR3: CASSPRASGRAREQYF. For the CDR3, the DNA is TGTGCCAGCTCACCAAGGGCTAGCGGGAGGGCCCGGGAGCAGTACTTC.

This chain connects TRBV7-2 to TRBJ2-7; a weak D match, TRBD1 (5 bases). CDR3 length: 14 amino acids. V lost 0 bases and J lost 6, with 12 bases in between. Germline V gene sequence: CDR1 SGHTA, CDR2 FQGNSA. CDR3 loop: CASSLAAGSSEQYF. DNA of the CDR3: TGTGCCAGCAGCTTAGCAGCAGGGTCGAGCGAGCAGTACTTC.

This clone was seen more than once but under ten times. The rearrangement uses TRBV5-1 and TRBJ2-3; 11 bases align to TRBD2. This CDR3 comprises 18 residues. Trimming cost V 4 bases and J 1 base; bases outside gene matches: 11. Per the germline V gene, CDR1 is SGHRS and CDR2 is YFSETQ. DNA of the CDR3: TGCGCCAGCAGCAAACAGCCCCCGGGACTAGCGGGCACAGATACGCAGTATTTT. Protein sequence: CASSKQPPGLAGTDTQYF.

A single count supports this clone. The V gene is TRBV11-2, the J gene TRBJ2-7; possible D gene TRBD2, 6 bases. This CDR3 is 13 amino acids long. V was shortened by 5 bases and J by 7 bases, with 15 bases between the two germline ends. Germline V lookup: CDR1 SGHAT, CDR2 FQNNGV. The DNA of the CDR3 is TGTGCCAGCAGCGCGGGACGGTTATTAGAGCAGTACTTC. This gives the protein CASSAGRLLEQYF. Full variable domain (rest looked up from reference TRBV11-2 and TRBJ2-7): EAGVAQSPRYKIIEKRQSVAFWCNPISGHATLYWYQQILGQGPKLLIQFQNNGVVDDSQLPKDRFSAERLKGVDSTLKIQPAKLEDSAVYLCASSAGRLLEQYFGPGTRLTVT.

There are many counts of this clone. This sample includes further DNA sequences coding for the same CDR3. The rearrangement joins TRBV29-1 to TRBJ2-6, with D maybe TRBD1 (6 bases). CDR1 and CDR2 (germline): SQVTM, ANQGSEA. The V and J ends lost 4 bases and 0 bases respectively, with 7 bases between them. This CDR3 is built from 14 residues. CDR3 sequence reads: CSVVGGSGANVLTF. The CDR3, as DNA: TGCAGCGTTGTAGGGGGCTCTGGGGCCAACGTCCTGACTTTC.

The CDR3 nucleotides read TGTGCCAGCAGTTCCTTCCCGGGGGCCTACGAGCAGTACTTC. It codes for CASSSFPGAYEQYF. This chain connects TRBV28 to TRBJ2-7, with a tentative D call TRBD2 (6 bases). V lost 4 bases and J lost 2, with 12 bases in between. This CDR3 contains 14 residues. CDR1 and CDR2 from the germline V gene are MDHEN and SYDVKM.

The J gene is TRBJ2-5, the V gene TRBV7-9; D assignment may be TRBD1 or TRBD2 (5 bases each). CDR3 size: 17 residues. The germline gives CDR1 SEHNR, CDR2 FQNEAQ (reference sequence). V lost 5 bases to trimming and J lost 4 bases, with 23 bases between them. CDR3 sequence reads: CASSRLGERASGETQYF. The DNA of the CDR3 is TGTGCCAGCAGCCGCCTGGGGGAGAGGGCGAGCGGAGAGACCCAGTACTTC.

This sequence joins TRBV5-1 and TRBJ2-1; 8 positions match TRBD2. The germline V gene encodes CDR1 SGHRS and CDR2 YFSETQ. The V segment lost 4 bases and the J segment 0 bases; nucleotides outside the gene matches: 3. The CDR3 extends over 15 amino acids. In DNA form, the CDR3 reads TGCGCCAGCAGCGTGGCGGGAGGCTCCTACAATGAGCAGTTCTTC. This codes for CASSVAGGSYNEQFF.

This chain uses TRBV5-1 with TRBJ2-5; 10 nucleotides align to TRBD1. The length of the CDR3 is 16 residues. Germline trimming cut 0 bases from V and 5 bases from J; bases unmatched to any gene: 7. CDR1 is SGHRS and CDR2 is YFSETQ in the germline V gene. The CDR3: CASSLAVTGGKETQYF. DNA for the CDR3: TGCGCCAGCAGCTTGGCCGTGACAGGGGGCAAGGAGACCCAGTACTTC.